What follows describes a single TCR beta chain. The record originates from a study of blood T cell repertoires in COVID-19. Study-wide context: The origin of the acute and convalescent COVID-19 samples was the United States, Italy and Spain. Sources were T cells, B-cell-depleted T cells, or PBMCs; the material itself was cDNA or gDNA.

The CDR3 has 14 amino acids. The germline V gene encodes CDR1 SSHAT and CDR2 FNYEAQ (reference sequence). V was trimmed by 5 bases and J by 5 bases, leaving 12 bases between them. Original processing notes: Amplification with reference gene primers provided the estimates of nucleated cell counts. The table came from immunoSEQ multiplex PCR; TCRdb's copy has only in-frame clones and leaves some out. That table furnishes V, J and clone size, whereas the DNA furnished D and trimming. The sample includes 110,000 or so clones, 65% to 90% of them seen just once. The TCR originated in a human donor in a cohort sampled during active COVID-19. The specimen sequenced was peripheral blood. The V and J genes are TRBV7-7 and TRBJ2-2; a weak D match, TRBD1 (6 bases). CDR3 residues: CASSRTGSTGELFF. In DNA form, the CDR3 reads TGTGCCAGCAGCCGCACAGGGTCAACCGGGGAGCTGTTTTTT.